This TCR beta chain was documented in a study of T cells after yellow fever vaccination. This clonotype has ten or more counts. TCRdb re-analysed the 5' RACE reads in MiXCR, keeping a single row per CDR3 protein. The table lists around 120,000 distinct CDR3 sequences, roughly 7.2% of them singletons. The CDR3 extends over 14 amino acids. The J segment lost 4 bases and the V segment lost 3 bases, leaving 6 bases of the junction unmatched. CDR1 and CDR2 (germline): SGHRS, YFSETQ. The clonotype comes from a man aged 18 to 30 who received the YFV17D yellow fever vaccine. Source: CD4+ T cells sorted from PBMCs, taken about 41 days after the first yellow fever vaccination. This chain uses TRBV5-1 with TRBJ2-5; 7 bases line up with TRBD2. The CDR3 DNA is TGCGCCAGCAGCTCCGGGAGGACCGGAGAGACCCAGTACTTC. Translating it yields CASSSGRTGETQYF.